This TCR beta chain comes out of a study of response to subunit inactivated influenza vaccine. Study conclusions and caveats: There was a suggestion from the authors that each seasonal influenza vaccination recruits few new T cells.

This clonotype turned up a few times. Its matching antigen is unknown. In TCRdb, the RT-PCR reads were re-called with MiXCR into one record per CDR3 protein. The table lists some 500,000 distinct CDR3 sequences, over 10% of them singletons. Germline V gene lookup returns CDR1 MDHEN and CDR2 SYDVKM. This CDR3 contains 15 residues. J lost 5 bases, V lost 1 base, and 8 bases had no gene match. J is TRBJ2-7 and V is TRBV28; 7 bases fit TRBD2. The specimen comprised PBMCs from blood, sampled 40 to 50 days after vaccination. The source is a man aged 45-60 years who received an inactivated influenza vaccine. The chain's CDR3 is CASSLLRGTTDEQYF. CDR3 DNA: TGTGCCAGCAGTTTATTACGAGGGACTACGGACGAGCAGTACTTC.